The 11 T cell receptor beta chains below all came from one sample that was sequenced in a study of beta chain features in type 1 diabetes. What was sequenced were expressed TCRB transcripts, since all of the isolated RNA had been reverse transcribed. Clones were read by immunoSEQ multiplex PCR, and TCRdb kept only the in-frame ones, dropping some. The sample yields 900,000 or so clones, about a sixth seen once. Sequences were obtained from naive CD4+ T cells from blood. Receptors originate from a young woman in good health.

This chain uses TRBV7-2 with TRBJ2-3, with D maybe TRBD2 (6 bases). The V and J ends lost 5 bases and 2 bases respectively, with 14 bases between them. Germline V gene data show CDR1 as SGHTA and CDR2 as FQGNSA. This CDR3 spans 15 amino acids. The CDR3 spells CASSPRLDPTDTQYF. The CDR3 DNA reads TGTGCCAGCAGCCCGAGACTAGATCCCACAGATACGCAGTATTTT.

This chain connects TRBV5-5 to TRBJ2-2; D might be TRBD2 (5 bases). This CDR3 spans 13 amino acids. Germline V gives CDR1 SGHKS, CDR2 YYEKEE (reference sequence). The ends were cut back, 6 bases at V and 6 bases at J, with 12 bases in the middle. The CDR3 DNA reads as TGTGCCAGCAAATACGGGGAGTCCGGGGAGCTGTTTTTT. Its protein is CASKYGESGELFF.

CDR3 region: CASSYGTGLTNEKLFF. The CDR3 coding sequence is TGTGCCAGCAGTTACGGGACAGGGTTGACTAATGAAAAACTGTTTTTT. This rearrangement joins TRBV6-6 to TRBJ1-4, with TRBD1 identical over 9 bases. Germline loops: CDR1 MNHNY, CDR2 SVGAGI (reference sequence). This CDR3 is built from 16 residues. The V segment lost 2 bases and the J segment 2 bases; nucleotides outside the gene matches: 3.

This clone has a handful of counts. The chain combines TRBV20-1 with TRBJ2-7; possible D gene TRBD1, 6 bases. The CDR3 runs to 11 residues. Trimming left V 7 bases short and J 5 bases short, with 12 bases between. Germline V gene data show CDR1 as DFQATT and CDR2 as SNEGSKA (reference sequence). DNA for the CDR3: TGCAGTGTCTCTCAGGGGAACGAGCAGTACTTC. Translation: CSVSQGNEQYF.

This clone was counted only a few times. This CDR3 is also generated by other DNA sequences in the sample. The chain recombines TRBV28 with TRBJ2-5; D is unclear. V was pared by 6 bases and J by 5 bases, with 7 bases between. CDR1 MDHEN and CDR2 SYDVKM come from the germline V gene. The CDR3 is made up of 11 amino acids. The DNA of the CDR3 is TGTGCCAGCAGCTCATGGGAGACCCAGTACTTC. This encodes CASSSWETQYF.

The CDR3 DNA reads TGTGCCAGTACCGACCCCGGACGGCTGAACACCGGGGAGCTGTTTTTT. Translated: CASTDPGRLNTGELFF. The chain employs TRBV19 and TRBJ2-2, with D uncertain. Trimming took 7 bases from V and 1 from J, leaving 16 bases between them. CDR1 is LNHDA and CDR2 is SQIVND in the germline V gene (reference sequence). This CDR3 region has 16 residues.

This clone was seen more than once but under ten times. This sequence joins TRBV7-2 and TRBJ2-5, with D tentatively TRBD1 (6 bases). The CDR3 extends over 13 amino acids. Per the germline V gene, CDR1 is SGHTA and CDR2 is FQGNSA. Deletions cut 2 bases from V and 5 bases from J, with 9 bases between. CDR3 region: CASSLHRVETQYF. The DNA for the CDR3 is TGTGCCAGCAGCTTACACAGGGTTGAGACCCAGTACTTC.

This clone was seen a few times. The V and J genes are TRBV28 and TRBJ2-3, with D unclear. V dropped 6 bases and J dropped 5 bases, with 9 bases sitting between them. CDR3 length: 12 residues. Germline lookup yields CDR1 MDHEN and CDR2 SYDVKM. The CDR3 loop is CASSDHRDTQYF. The CDR3, as DNA: TGTGCCAGCAGCGACCATCGAGATACGCAGTATTTT.

The rearrangement links TRBV28 to TRBJ2-7; D is ambiguous. The CDR3 is made up of 12 amino acids. The V end lost 4 bases, the J end lost 10 bases, and 14 bases lay between the germline ends. Germline V gives CDR1 MDHEN, CDR2 SYDVKM. CDR3 residues: CASSSPWPPQYF. In DNA, the CDR3 is TGTGCCAGCAGTTCCCCCTGGCCTCCCCAGTACTTC. The whole variable domain, remainder taken from reference TRBV28 and TRBJ2-7, is DVKVTQSSRYLVKRTGEKVFLECVQDMDHENMFWYRQDPGLGLRLIYFSYDVKMKEKGDIPEGYSVSREKKERFSLILESASTNQTSMYLCASSSPWPPQYFGPGTRLTVT.

The CDR3 nucleotides read TGTGCCACCAGCAGAGATATGTGGGGAATGAACACTGAAGCTTTCTTT. It yields the protein CATSRDMWGMNTEAFF. This chain connects TRBV15 to TRBJ1-1; D unresolved. Germline CDR1 LNHNV, CDR2 YYDKDF (reference sequence). Trimming took 0 bases from V and 0 from J, leaving 11 bases between them. This CDR3 comprises 16 residues.

The gene calls are TRBV18 and TRBJ1-4, with a weak D call TRBD1 (5 bases). V lost 3 bases, J lost 8 bases, and 13 bases lay in between. Germline loops: CDR1 KGHSH, CDR2 LQKENI. This CDR3 comprises 14 residues. CDR3 DNA sequence: TGTGCCAGCTCACCGTACGGGGGTGAGGAAAAACTGTTTTTT. Protein product: CASSPYGGEEKLFF.